The clone carrying this TCR beta chain was seen once. This record belongs to a study of cytomegalovirus exposure and HLA in healthy donors. The V end lost 0 bases, the J end lost 0 bases, and 14 bases lay between the germline ends. Germline loops: CDR1 WNHNN, CDR2 SYGVQD (reference sequence). The CDR3 runs 17 residues. Both 60 Vbeta primers and 13 Jbeta primers went into the PCR. Assay used: immunoSEQ multiplex PCR; TCRdb lists only in-frame clones, some missing. The sample consists of more than 150,000 clones, roughly 84% of them appearing once. The sequencing input was PBMCs. This sequence was found in a boy aged 10-17 years in good health and CMV-seronegative. The genes are TRBV10-1 and TRBJ1-2; TRBD1 might be the D (5 bases). The chain's CDR3 is CASSESRDRRANYGYTF. The CDR3 DNA reads TGCGCCAGCAGTGAGTCGCGGGACCGCCGAGCTAACTATGGCTACACCTTC.